Presented here are 11 T cell receptor beta chains from one specimen sequenced in a study of T cell changes during pregnancy in multiple sclerosis. Produced via immunoSEQ multiplex PCR; TCRdb's table is partial and in-frame only. The sample includes 20,000 or so clones, roughly 85% of them seen just once. Source: CD8+ T cells from peripheral blood mononuclear cells, taken in the third trimester of pregnancy. These receptors originate from a female donor in good health, enrolled as a control in a pregnancy study.

The J gene is TRBJ1-1, the V gene TRBV7-9; weak D call: TRBD1 (6 bases). The germline V gene has CDR1 SEHNR and CDR2 FQNEAQ (reference sequence). The CDR3 sequence is 14 residues long. Between the trimmed V and J ends, which lost 4 bases and 11 bases, there was a span of 20 bases. CDR3 amino acids: CASSSLEGVLRAFF. In nucleotides, the CDR3 is TGTGCCAGCAGCTCCTTAGAGGGGGTGCTGAGGGCTTTCTTT.

J is TRBJ2-3 and V is TRBV4-1, with TRBD2 identical over 7 bases. Germline CDR1 reads MGHRA; CDR2 reads YSYEKL. Unmatched junction bases numbered 8, after V lost 0 bases and J lost 2 bases. The CDR3 covers 17 residues. The CDR3 sequence: CASSQDFYGGNTDTQYF. CDR3 coding DNA: TGCGCCAGCAGCCAAGATTTTTACGGGGGGAACACAGATACGCAGTATTTT.

This clone is medium-sized in the sample. The V and J genes are TRBV9 and TRBJ1-4, with D uncertain. V was clipped by 4 bases and J by 4 bases, with 8 bases between them. The CDR3 totals 13 residues. Germline values: CDR1 SGDLS, CDR2 YYNGEE. The CDR3 nucleotides are TGTGCCAGCAGCCCCGAGTTTAATGAAAAACTGTTTTTT. Encoded protein: CASSPEFNEKLFF.

The chain combines TRBV19 with TRBJ1-5, with D tentatively TRBD1 (6 bases). The germline V and J ends were trimmed by 4 bases and 1 base, with 17 bases remaining between them. The CDR3 is 17 amino acids. Germline-derived CDR1 and CDR2 are LNHDA and SQIVND (reference sequence). The DNA for the CDR3 is TGTGCCAGTAGTACGGCTCAGGGGTGGGGGAGCAATCAGCCCCAGCATTTT. This sequence encodes CASSTAQGWGSNQPQHF.

The chain employs TRBV7-9 and TRBJ1-1, with TRBD1 matching over 7 bases. The CDR3 consists of 14 residues. Losses at the gene ends were 6 bases for V and 2 bases for J; bases not matched to a gene: 6. CDR1 is SEHNR and CDR2 is FQNEAQ in the germline V gene (reference sequence). CDR3 region: CASRIGGENTEAFF. In nucleotides, the CDR3 is TGTGCCAGCAGGATAGGGGGCGAAAACACTGAAGCTTTCTTT.

This clone was seen just once. The chain couples TRBV9 to TRBJ1-1; possibly TRBD1 for D (6 bases). Germline assignment: CDR1 SGDLS and CDR2 YYNGEE. The V gene lost 3 bases and the J gene lost 8 bases, with 11 bases spanning the gap. CDR3 length: 12 amino acids. CDR3 coding DNA: TGTGCCAGCAGCGCCGGGACACCCGAAGCTTTCTTT. It translates to CASSAGTPEAFF.

The V and J genes are TRBV28 and TRBJ2-1; tentative D call: TRBD2 (5 bases). The CDR3 loop spans 12 amino acids. V dropped 7 bases and J dropped 9 bases, with 13 bases sitting between them. CDR1 and CDR2 from the germline V gene are MDHEN and SYDVKM. In DNA form, the CDR3 reads TGTGCCAGCACTTTCGGCGGGCTTGAGCAGTTCTTC. It yields the protein CASTFGGLEQFF.

In this sample, this clone turned up once. The rearrangement uses TRBV7-8 and TRBJ1-1, with D maybe TRBD1 (5 bases). The CDR3 is 15 amino acids. Germline V gene data show CDR1 as SGHVS and CDR2 as FQNEAQ. The V gene lost 1 base and the J gene lost 4 bases, with 13 bases spanning the gap. CDR3 sequence reads: CASSLDPGTRTEAFF. DNA for the CDR3: TGTGCCAGCAGCTTAGACCCAGGGACTCGCACTGAAGCTTTCTTT.

The chain couples TRBV5-4 to TRBJ1-1; TRBD1 aligns across 9 bases. CDR1 and CDR2 (germline): SGHNT, YYREEE (reference sequence). This CDR3 comprises 14 residues. J gave up 5 bases and V 3 bases, and 5 bases lay outside the gene matches. In nucleotides, the CDR3 is TGTGCCAGCAGCTCGGACAGGGGAGAGACTGAAGCTTTCTTT. It is translated as CASSSDRGETEAFF.

The chain links TRBV5-4 to TRBJ2-3; 10 nucleotides match TRBD1. This CDR3 has 15 residues. Germline CDR1 is SGHNT and CDR2 is YYREEE (reference sequence). V dropped 4 bases and J dropped 3; count of bases not matched to a gene: 5. The CDR3 spells CASSRWTGGTDTQYF. For the CDR3, the DNA is TGTGCCAGCAGCCGCTGGACAGGGGGAACAGATACGCAGTATTTT. The whole variable domain, filled in from reference TRBV5-4 and TRBJ2-3, reads ETGVTQSPTHLIKTRGQQVTLRCSSQSGHNTVSWYQQALGQGPQFIFQYYREEENGRGNFPPRFSGLQFPNYSSELNVNALELDDSALYLCASSRWTGGTDTQYFGPGTRLTVL.

This clone has only a few counts. The chain joins TRBV19 to TRBJ1-5, with D unclear. The ends were cut back, 6 bases at V and 5 bases at J, with 11 bases in the middle. The CDR3 sequence is 13 residues long. Germline V gives CDR1 LNHDA, CDR2 SQIVND (reference sequence). The CDR3 sequence is CASSSFGDQPQHF. CDR3 in DNA: TGTGCCAGTAGCTCGTTTGGAGATCAGCCCCAGCATTTT.